This T cell receptor (beta chain) was sequenced during a study of T cells in Graves' hyperthyroidism and ophthalmopathy. The study's findings and limits: The model forecast ophthalmopathy, anticipating it by a median around 6.9 months before onset. The blood repertoire included most of the expanded thyroid clonotypes above 0.001.

RNA transcripts served as the template for amplifying TCR beta CDR3 regions. Using the HTBI primer set, a first-round RT-PCR was run on the TCR CDR3. One entry per CDR3 protein, called by TCRdb with MiXCR from the multiplex PCR reads. The sample has some 350,000 distinct CDR3 sequences, approximately 14% seen once; the top ten hold about a quarter. The V gene end was trimmed by 7 bases and the J gene end by 2 bases; junction bases not matched to a gene: 5. Germline V lookup: CDR1 SGHRS, CDR2 YFSETQ. The CDR3 sequence is 13 residues long. As regards this clonotype: Its antigen is unidentified.

The study left out patients who had uncontrolled infection, other autoimmune disease, pregnancy or lactation. The specimen was blood. The V gene is TRBV5-1, the J gene TRBJ2-5, with TRBD1 matching 7 bases. The TCR originated in a woman between 18 and 29 years old with Graves' hyperthyroidism that later progressed to Graves' ophthalmopathy. CDR3: CASGQAPQETQYF. In DNA form, the CDR3 reads TGCGCCAGCGGACAGGCACCTCAAGAGACCCAGTACTTC. The full variable domain, completed using reference TRBV5-1 and TRBJ2-5, is KAGVTQTPRYLIKTRGQQVTLSCSPISGHRSVSWYQQTPGQGLQFLFEYFSETQRNKGNFPGRFSGRQFSNSRSEMNVSTLELGDSALYLCASGQAPQETQYFGPGTRLLVL.